This is a list of T cell receptor beta chains from one sample in a study of blood T cells in healthy people across ages. TCRdb reprocessed the 5' RACE reads via MiXCR and lists one record per CDR3 protein. Of 500,000 to 650,000 distinct CDR3 sequences listed, approximately 26% are singletons. These data also formed part of another study, on T cells of mothers and their children.

The sample consisted of blood. The origin of the receptors is a boy aged 2 to 10 in good health. The CDR3 runs from the conserved cysteine through the conserved F or W. D genes are given only for firm matches. Not all rows give a size; the values are once, few, many and, for expanded clones, a class.

v_call	clone_size	d_call	j_call	cdr3_aa	cdr3_nt
TRBV6-5	few	-	TRBJ2-7	CASRAGPSRYEQYF	TGTGCCAGCAGGGCAGGGCCATCGAGATACGAGCAGTACTTC
TRBV30	few	TRBD2	TRBJ2-5	CAWSVRSGVRSGTQYF	TGTGCCTGGAGTGTACGGAGCGGGGTACGGAGCGGGACCCAGTACTTC
TRBV5-1	few	TRBD2	TRBJ2-2	CASSLSTSGATGELFF	TGCGCCAGCAGCTTGTCGACTAGCGGAGCCACCGGGGAGCTGTTTTTT
TRBV4-3	-	TRBD1	TRBJ1-4	CASSQAGGSTGLSEKLFF	TGCGCCAGCAGCCAAGCCGGGGGCTCGACAGGGCTGAGTGAAAAACTGTTTTTT
TRBV5-1	-	TRBD2	TRBJ2-2	CASSHASGGASTGELFF	TGCGCCAGCAGCCACGCTAGCGGGGGGGCCTCGACCGGGGAGCTGTTTTTT
TRBV12-3/TRBV12-4	-	-	TRBJ1-1	CASSLGEVNTEALF	TGTGCCAGCAGTTTAGGAGAGGTGAACACTGAAGCTCTCTTT
TRBV7-6	-	-	TRBJ1-6	CASSPRTENSPLHF	TGTGCCAGCAGCCCGAGGACGGAAAATTCACCCCTCCACTTT
TRBV4-3	few	-	TRBJ2-7	CASSQEGADPSYEQYF	TGCGCCAGCAGCCAAGAAGGAGCGGACCCCTCCTACGAGCAGTACTTC
TRBV29-1	-	-	TRBJ1-5	CSVGETDSNQPQHF	TGCAGCGTTGGAGAGACGGATAGCAATCAGCCCCAGCATTTT
TRBV11-2	-	-	TRBJ2-1	CASHRSSSNEQFF	TGTGCCAGCCATCGGAGCAGTTCCAATGAGCAGTTCTTC
TRBV10-2	-	-	TRBJ1-1	CASGAGTRVVTEAFF	TGCGCCAGCGGCGCGGGGACAAGGGTTGTCACTGAAGCTTTCTTT
TRBV10-3	-	-	TRBJ2-7	CAISEGPLTSYEQYF	TGTGCCATCAGCGAAGGGCCCTTAACATCGTACGAGCAGTACTTC
TRBV29-1	-	-	TRBJ1-1	CSARGGGKAEAFF	TGCAGCGCCCGAGGGGGGGGTAAGGCTGAAGCTTTCTTT
TRBV7-9	few	TRBD1	TRBJ2-1	CASSSGSGTGHYNEQFF	TGTGCCAGCAGCTCTGGGTCCGGGACAGGGCACTACAATGAGCAGTTCTTC
TRBV4-3	few	TRBD2	TRBJ2-3	CASSQGSGTTDTQYF	TGCGCCAGCAGCCAAGGAAGCGGGACCACAGATACGCAGTATTTT
TRBV12-3/TRBV12-4	-	-	TRBJ2-1	CASTTWELVESSYNEQFF	TGTGCCAGCACCACCTGGGAGCTCGTTGAGAGCTCCTACAATGAGCAGTTCTTC
TRBV10-2	-	TRBD2	TRBJ2-2	CASSFLAAGELFF	TGCGCCAGCAGTTTCCTAGCGGCCGGGGAGCTGTTTTTT
TRBV28	-	-	TRBJ2-5	CASSLKAGREQYF	TGTGCCAGCAGTTTAAAAGCGGGCCGAGAGCAGTACTTC
TRBV5-1	few	TRBD1	TRBJ1-1	CASSLEGTGGGYTEAFF	TGCGCCAGCAGCTTGGAAGGGACAGGGGGAGGCTACACTGAAGCTTTCTTT
TRBV5-1	few	-	TRBJ2-7	CASSPSGTGRSYEQYF	TGCGCCAGCAGCCCCAGCGGGACAGGACGATCCTACGAGCAGTACTTC
TRBV9	-	TRBD2	TRBJ2-2	CASSVPRLAANTGELFF	TGTGCCAGCAGCGTACCCAGACTAGCGGCGAACACCGGGGAGCTGTTTTTT
TRBV4-2	few	-	TRBJ1-2	CASSRTDYRDSNGYTF	TGTGCCAGCAGCCGGACGGATTACAGGGATTCCAACGGCTACACCTTC
TRBV11-1	-	-	TRBJ2-7	CASSHNPRYEQYF	TGTGCCAGCAGCCACAACCCCCGTTACGAGCAGTACTTC
TRBV15	-	TRBD2	TRBJ2-1	CATSRDGASGSRLF	TGTGCCACCAGCAGAGATGGGGCTAGCGGGAGTCGTCTCTTC
TRBV30	few	TRBD1	TRBJ1-1	CAWRGTDRVNTEAFF	TGTGCCTGGAGGGGTACGGACAGGGTGAACACTGAAGCTTTCTTT
TRBV20-1	few	TRBD2	TRBJ2-1	CSAQGLAGFYEQFF	TGCAGTGCCCAAGGACTAGCGGGTTTTTATGAGCAGTTCTTC
TRBV5-1	few	-	TRBJ2-1	CASSVRRPNEQFF	TGCGCCAGCAGCGTAAGACGCCCCAATGAGCAGTTCTTC
TRBV6-2/TRBV6-3	few	-	TRBJ2-1	CASNEGRAKLDNEQFF	TGTGCCAGCAATGAGGGTCGGGCCAAGCTTGACAATGAGCAGTTCTTC
TRBV29-1	-	-	TRBJ2-1	CSVEGEDSGYNEQFF	TGCAGCGTTGAAGGTGAGGACAGCGGCTACAATGAGCAGTTCTTC
TRBV7-2	few	-	TRBJ1-1	CASRPTFGLQNTEAFF	TGTGCCAGCAGACCGACTTTCGGGCTTCAAAACACTGAAGCTTTCTTT
TRBV20-1	-	TRBD2	TRBJ2-7	CSARALGGATYEQYF	TGCAGTGCTAGAGCCCTGGGAGGGGCGACCTACGAGCAGTACTTC
TRBV5-1	-	TRBD1	TRBJ2-2	CASSPGQGGELFF	TGCGCCAGCAGCCCTGGACAGGGCGGGGAGCTGTTTTTT
TRBV5-1	many	-	TRBJ2-5	CASSFVYSVDQTQYF	TGCGCCAGCAGCTTCGTTTACAGCGTCGACCAGACCCAGTACTTC
TRBV20-1	few	-	TRBJ1-4	CSARVGRNNEKLFF	TGCAGTGCTAGAGTCGGCAGGAATAATGAAAAACTGTTTTTT
TRBV12-3/TRBV12-4	-	-	TRBJ1-5	CASSRRHGNQPQHF	TGTGCCAGCAGCCGCAGACATGGCAATCAGCCCCAGCATTTT
TRBV24-1	few	-	TRBJ2-5	CATSRVGEETQYF	TGTGCCACCAGCAGGGTGGGAGAGGAGACCCAGTACTTC
TRBV7-9	-	TRBD1	TRBJ2-4	CASSLVWDRGWGYNENIQYF	TGTGCCAGCAGCTTAGTTTGGGACAGGGGTTGGGGATATAACGAAAACATTCAGTACTTC